The 10 T cell receptor beta chains presented below share a single source sample, sequenced in a study of identical twins (dated by TCRdb to 2016 to 2018). The library was made by 5' RACE. Sequencer: Illumina HiSeq 2000. In-frame beta chains were kept once TCRdb had trimmed the public reads at Q25 with fastp and called clones with MiXCR. Each entry merges the rows of one CDR3 protein and shows their most common DNA and genes. In this sample the table shows around 160,000 distinct CDR3 sequences, roughly 3.3% of which occur a single time. The ten largest account for roughly 8% of the sample. The source material was memory T cells sorted from blood. The sample's cell subset or site label, in plain terms: CD45RO+ enriched T cells. The receptors stem from a man younger than 30 in good health.

There are many counts of this clonotype. J is TRBJ2-1 and V is TRBV15; D is undetermined. CDR1 and CDR2 (germline): LNHNV, YYDKDF (reference sequence). V was clipped by 5 bases and J by 10 bases, with 18 bases between them. The CDR3 spans 14 residues. This CDR3 is CATSRITGTWEQFF. For the CDR3, the DNA is TGTGCCACCAGCCGAATTACGGGCACATGGGAGCAGTTCTTC.

At least ten counts were recorded for this clonotype. The chain is built from TRBV24-1 and TRBJ2-1; 8 nucleotides line up with TRBD2. J gave up 8 bases and V 9 bases, and 8 bases lay outside the gene matches. This CDR3 comprises 13 residues. Germline V lookup: CDR1 KGHDR, CDR2 SFDVKD. The CDR3 protein is CATGLIGRDEQFF. The CDR3 DNA reads TGTGCCACCGGTCTGATCGGGAGGGATGAGCAGTTCTTC.

Ten or more counts support this clonotype. V is TRBV11-2 and J is TRBJ2-3; D is perhaps TRBD1 (5 bases). The CDR3 runs to 16 residues. V lost 2 bases and J 2 bases, leaving 14 bases between the germline ends. Looked up from germline, CDR1 is SGHAT and CDR2 is FQNNGV. DNA for the CDR3: TGTGCCAGCAGCTTACGTCGACGGACAAACACAGATACGCAGTATTTT. As protein: CASSLRRRTNTDTQYF. The full variable domain, in which reference TRBV11-2 and TRBJ2-3 provide the parts outside the CDR3, is EAGVAQSPRYKIIEKRQSVAFWCNPISGHATLYWYQQILGQGPKLLIQFQNNGVVDDSQLPKDRFSAERLKGVDSTLKIQPAKLEDSAVYLCASSLRRRTNTDTQYFGPGTRLTVL.

This clonotype was seen ten or more times. The CDR3 region has the DNA TGTGCCAGCAGCTTATCGTGGACAGGGACTACTGGGGCCAACGTCCTGACTTTC. This encodes CASSLSWTGTTGANVLTF. The chain has TRBV7-2 and TRBJ2-6; D perhaps matches TRBD1 (8 bases). The CDR3 has 18 residues. CDR1 is SGHTA, CDR2 FQGNSA, per germline. Trimming removed 2 bases from V and 2 bases from J, with 16 bases in between.

This clonotype was counted ten times or more. This rearrangement joins TRBV30 to TRBJ2-4; D unclear. This CDR3 is built from 16 residues. V shed 0 bases and J shed 0 bases, with 12 bases lying between them. The germline gives CDR1 GTSNPN, CDR2 SVGIG (reference sequence). CDR3 sequence reads: CAWSVGSSLAKNIQYF. In DNA, the CDR3 is TGTGCCTGGAGTGTAGGTAGTTCGCTAGCCAAAAACATTCAGTACTTC.

This clonotype was seen ten or more times. The chain has TRBV12-3 or TRBV12-4 and TRBJ2-5; 8 bases are a match to TRBD1. V trimming: 5 bases; J trimming: 5 bases; junction bases outside the gene matches: 13. This CDR3 spans 16 amino acids. CDR3 amino acids: CASSQTGAGGSETQYF. The CDR3 DNA reads as TGTGCCAGCAGTCAAACAGGGGCAGGGGGCAGTGAGACCCAGTACTTC.

At least ten counts were recorded for this clonotype. This chain connects TRBV7-2 to TRBJ2-5, with D uncertain. This CDR3 is 12 amino acids long. V lost 4 bases, J lost 5 bases, and 8 bases lay in between. Germline V gene sequence: CDR1 SGHTA, CDR2 FQGNSA. CDR3 DNA sequence: TGTGCCAGCAGCTCCCGATGGGAGACCCAGTACTTC. This codes for CASSSRWETQYF. Full variable domain (remainder filled in from reference TRBV7-2 and TRBJ2-5): GAGVSQSPSNKVTEKGKDVELRCDPISGHTALYWYRQSLGQGLEFLIYFQGNSAPDKSGLPSDRFSAERTGGSVSTLTIQRTQQEDSAVYLCASSSRWETQYFGPGTRLLVL.

In this sample, this clonotype turned up many times. The gene calls are TRBV5-1 and TRBJ2-3; D possibly corresponds to TRBD2 (5 bases). CDR1 and CDR2 from the germline V gene are SGHRS and YFSETQ. The CDR3 runs 16 residues. V was clipped by 0 bases and J by 4 bases, with 15 bases between them. CDR3 DNA: TGCGCCAGCAGCTTGGGGTCTTTTGGGAGCGCAGATACGCAGTATTTT. Its protein product is CASSLGSFGSADTQYF.

This clonotype has ten or more counts. The V and J genes are TRBV9 and TRBJ2-1, with D possibly being TRBD2 (6 bases). Trimming removed 4 bases at V and 4 bases at J, with 18 bases between. The CDR3 is 16 amino acids. The V gene's germline CDR1 is SGDLS and CDR2 YYNGEE. CDR3 DNA: TGTGCCAGCAGCCCGACCCCCGGGACTTCTTACAATGAGCAGTTCTTC. This codes for CASSPTPGTSYNEQFF.

Many counts were recorded for this clonotype. V usage is TRBV5-1 and J usage is TRBJ2-7; 7 positions match TRBD1. The CDR3 loop spans 15 amino acids. Germline V gene lookup returns CDR1 SGHRS and CDR2 YFSETQ. V shed 4 bases, J shed 3 bases, and the junction held 10 bases outside the gene matches. This CDR3 is CASSRQGSHYYEQYF. CDR3 in DNA: TGCGCCAGCAGCAGACAGGGTTCCCACTACTACGAGCAGTACTTC.